This T cell receptor (beta chain) was documented in a study of CD8 T cells in ankylosing spondylitis. Findings of the study overall: Apparently characteristic of ankylosing spondylitis blood was a TCR beta motif (fewer than ten highly homologous variants). According to the report, clones linked to the disease were significantly enriched in matched synovial fluid samples taken from ankylosing spondylitis patients.

The CDR3 consists of 16 residues. Germline V gene data show CDR1 as SEHNR and CDR2 as FQNEAQ (reference sequence). The trim removed 8 bases at V and 0 bases at J, leaving 7 bases unmatched. In its sample, this clonotype was seen a few times. Its antigen is currently unknown. Scientists made TCR beta libraries using quantitative 5'-RACE with molecular barcodes. Each CDR3 protein gets one entry after TCRdb re-called the 5' RACE reads with MiXCR. The top ten hold about 42% of the sample, which has a few hundred thousand distinct CDR3 sequences, about 16% seen once. The chain carries TRBV7-9 and TRBJ2-3, with TRBD2 matching 11 bases. This receptor was identified in a male donor with ankylosing spondylitis. The specimen sequenced was blood, either unsorted or a sorted T cell fraction (not recorded which). CDR3 region: CASRGLAGGSTDTQYF. The CDR3 DNA follows: TGTGCCAGCCGCGGGCTAGCGGGGGGAAGCACAGATACGCAGTATTTT. Based on the CDR3 plus reference TRBV7-9 and TRBJ2-3, the full variable domain is DTGVSQNPRHKITKRGQNVTFRCDPISEHNRLYWYRQTLGQGPEFLTYFQNEAQLEKSRLLSDRFSAERPKGSFSTLEIQRTEQGDSAMYLCASRGLAGGSTDTQYFGPGTRLTVL.